This TCR beta chain stems from a study of PD-1 blockade in mismatch repair-deficient tumors. All patients were mismatch repair deficient, assessed by either PCR or immunohistochemistry. This clone was counted once. TCRdb's table, derived via immunoSEQ multiplex PCR, lists solely in-frame clones and lacks some. The sample lists some 66,000 clones; approximately 88% were seen once. The CDR3 runs to 15 residues. CDR1 is WSHSY and CDR2 is SAAADI in the germline V gene. Trimming stripped 5 bases from V and 9 bases from J, with 20 bases between. The clonotype originates from an adult with mismatch repair-deficient cancer. Specimen: peripheral blood, collected 52 weeks after starting pembrolizumab. The V and J genes are TRBV10-2 and TRBJ2-1; a weak D match, TRBD1 (8 bases). The CDR3 spells CASSIQGARGSEQFF. In DNA, the CDR3 is TGCGCCAGCAGTATCCAGGGGGCGCGGGGGTCTGAGCAGTTCTTC.